The clone carrying this TCR beta chain occurred a few times. This CDR3 is 13 amino acids long. Germline V gene data show CDR1 as SQVTM and CDR2 as ANQGSEA. The germline V and J ends were trimmed by 1 base and 2 bases, with 6 bases remaining between them. TCRdb reprocessed the 5' RACE reads via MiXCR and lists one record per CDR3 protein. This table has some 150,000 distinct CDR3 sequences, about 42% appearing once. This entry comes from a study of CD8 T cells in ankylosing spondylitis. Sequencing was carried out using synovial fluid, either unsorted or a sorted T cell fraction (not recorded which). V is TRBV29-1 and J is TRBJ2-1; D remains unclear. This clonotype was obtained from a male donor with ankylosing spondylitis. CDR3: CSVEGPTYNEQFF. Written as DNA, the CDR3 is TGCAGCGTTGAAGGACCAACCTACAATGAGCAGTTCTTC.